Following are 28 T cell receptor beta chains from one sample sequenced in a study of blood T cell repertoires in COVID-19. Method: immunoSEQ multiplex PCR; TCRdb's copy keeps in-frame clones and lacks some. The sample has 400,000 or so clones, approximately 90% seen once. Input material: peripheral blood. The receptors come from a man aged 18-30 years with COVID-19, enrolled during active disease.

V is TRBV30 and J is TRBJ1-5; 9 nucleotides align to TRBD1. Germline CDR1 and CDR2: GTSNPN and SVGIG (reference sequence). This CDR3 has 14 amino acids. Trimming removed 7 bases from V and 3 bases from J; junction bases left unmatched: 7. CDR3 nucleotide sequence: TGTGCCTCCGGGGGACAGGGCTTCAATCAGCCCCAGCATTTT. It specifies CASGGQGFNQPQHF.

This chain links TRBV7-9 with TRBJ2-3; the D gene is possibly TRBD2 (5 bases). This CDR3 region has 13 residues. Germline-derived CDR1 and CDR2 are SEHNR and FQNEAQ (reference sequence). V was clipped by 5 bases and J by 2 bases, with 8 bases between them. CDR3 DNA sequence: TGTGCCAGCAGCCCGGGGTACACAGATACGCAGTATTTT. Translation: CASSPGYTDTQYF.

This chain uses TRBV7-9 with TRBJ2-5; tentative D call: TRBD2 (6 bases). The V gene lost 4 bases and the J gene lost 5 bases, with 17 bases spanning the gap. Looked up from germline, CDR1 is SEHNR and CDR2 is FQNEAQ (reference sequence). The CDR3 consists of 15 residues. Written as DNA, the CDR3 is TGTGCCAGCAGCTCATCCCTTGGACGGGGGGAGACCCAGTACTTC. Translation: CASSSSLGRGETQYF.

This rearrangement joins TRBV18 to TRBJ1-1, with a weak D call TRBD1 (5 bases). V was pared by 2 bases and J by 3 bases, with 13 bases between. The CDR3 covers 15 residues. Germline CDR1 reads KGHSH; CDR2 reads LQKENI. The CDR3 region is CASSPSSSGDTEAFF. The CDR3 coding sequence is TGTGCCAGCTCACCAAGCTCTTCGGGGGACACTGAAGCTTTCTTT.

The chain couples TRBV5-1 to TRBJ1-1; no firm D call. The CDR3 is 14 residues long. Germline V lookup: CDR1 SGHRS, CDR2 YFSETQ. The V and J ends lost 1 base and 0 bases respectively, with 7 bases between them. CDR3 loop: CASSLRSMNTEAFF. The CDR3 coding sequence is TGCGCCAGCAGCTTGCGTAGCATGAACACTGAAGCTTTCTTT.

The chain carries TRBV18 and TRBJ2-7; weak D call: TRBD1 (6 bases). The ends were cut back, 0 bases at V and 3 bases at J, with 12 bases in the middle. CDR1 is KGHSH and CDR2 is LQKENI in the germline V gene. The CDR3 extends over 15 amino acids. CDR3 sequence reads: CASSPPSGAHYEQYF. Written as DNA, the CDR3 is TGTGCCAGCTCACCACCGTCAGGGGCGCACTACGAGCAGTACTTC.

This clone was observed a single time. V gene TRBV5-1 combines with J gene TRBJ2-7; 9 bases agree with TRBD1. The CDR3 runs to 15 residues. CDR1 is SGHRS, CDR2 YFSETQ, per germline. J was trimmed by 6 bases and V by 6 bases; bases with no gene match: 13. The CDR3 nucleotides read TGCGCCAGCACAGACCCAATACAGGGGGCGGGCGAGCAGTACTTC. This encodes CASTDPIQGAGEQYF.

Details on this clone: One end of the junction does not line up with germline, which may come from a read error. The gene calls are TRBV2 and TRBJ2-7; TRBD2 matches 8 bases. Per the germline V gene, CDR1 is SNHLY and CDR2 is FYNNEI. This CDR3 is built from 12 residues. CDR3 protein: CASRDTGTSALF. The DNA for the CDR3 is TGTGCCAGCAGGGATACCGGGACTAGTGCCCTATTC.

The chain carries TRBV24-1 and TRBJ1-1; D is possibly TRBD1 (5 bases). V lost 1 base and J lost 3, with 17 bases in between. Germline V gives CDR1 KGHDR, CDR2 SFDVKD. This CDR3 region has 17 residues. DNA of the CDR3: TGTGCCACCAGTGATTTATGGCACCCCGGGGGGTACACTGAAGCTTTCTTT. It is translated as CATSDLWHPGGYTEAFF.

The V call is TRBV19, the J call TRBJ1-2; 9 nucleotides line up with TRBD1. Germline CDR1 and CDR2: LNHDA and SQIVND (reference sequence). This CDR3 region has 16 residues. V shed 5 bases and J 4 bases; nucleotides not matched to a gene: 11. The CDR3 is CASSSGQGPHPYGYTF. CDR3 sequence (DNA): TGTGCCAGTAGTTCCGGACAGGGGCCGCACCCCTATGGCTACACCTTC.

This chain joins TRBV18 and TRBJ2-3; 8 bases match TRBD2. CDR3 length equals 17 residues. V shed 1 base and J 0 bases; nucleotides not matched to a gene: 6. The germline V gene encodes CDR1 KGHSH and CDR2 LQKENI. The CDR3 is CASSPRRLAGSTDTQYF. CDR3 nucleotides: TGTGCCAGCTCACCACGGCGTCTAGCGGGCAGCACAGATACGCAGTATTTT.

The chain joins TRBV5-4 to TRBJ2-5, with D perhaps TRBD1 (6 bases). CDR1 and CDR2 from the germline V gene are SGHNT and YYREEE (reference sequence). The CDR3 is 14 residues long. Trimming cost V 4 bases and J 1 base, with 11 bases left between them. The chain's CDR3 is CASSQGQTQETQYF. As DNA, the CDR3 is TGTGCCAGCAGCCAGGGACAAACCCAAGAGACCCAGTACTTC.

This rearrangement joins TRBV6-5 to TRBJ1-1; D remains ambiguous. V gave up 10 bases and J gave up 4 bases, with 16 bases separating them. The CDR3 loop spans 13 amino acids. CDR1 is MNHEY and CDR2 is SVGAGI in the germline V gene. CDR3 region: CATLTGSGTEAFF. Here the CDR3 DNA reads TGTGCCACACTGACCGGGAGCGGCACTGAAGCTTTCTTT.

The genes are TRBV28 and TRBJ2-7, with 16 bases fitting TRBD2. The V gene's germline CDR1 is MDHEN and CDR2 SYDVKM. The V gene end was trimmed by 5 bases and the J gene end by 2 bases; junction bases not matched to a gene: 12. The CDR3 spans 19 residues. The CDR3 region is CASSPGGLAGGPRAYEQYF. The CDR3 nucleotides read TGTGCCAGCAGTCCAGGGGGACTAGCGGGAGGGCCAAGGGCCTACGAGCAGTACTTC.

The CDR3 DNA is TGTGCCAGCAGCTTGGCTCCCTTTTCCAATCAGCCCCAGCATTTT. It translates to CASSLAPFSNQPQHF. This chain links TRBV5-6 with TRBJ1-5, with D unresolved. The CDR3 loop spans 15 amino acids. V lost 0 bases to trimming and J lost 3 bases, with 10 bases between them. Looked up from germline, CDR1 is SGHDT and CDR2 is YYEEEE.

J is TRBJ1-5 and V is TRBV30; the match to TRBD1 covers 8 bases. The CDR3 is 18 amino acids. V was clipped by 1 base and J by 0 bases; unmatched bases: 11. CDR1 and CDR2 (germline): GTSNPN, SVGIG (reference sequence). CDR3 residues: CAWSGTGFQKISNQPQHF. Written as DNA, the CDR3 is TGTGCCTGGAGTGGGACAGGGTTTCAAAAGATTAGCAATCAGCCCCAGCATTTT.

The CDR3 DNA reads as TGTGCTAGTGGCCTACAGGAAAGCTCTGGAAACACCATATATTTT. This sequence encodes CASGLQESSGNTIYF. This rearrangement joins TRBV12-5 to TRBJ1-3; D is perhaps TRBD1 (5 bases). V lost 6 bases, J lost 0 bases, and 12 bases lay in between. The CDR3 consists of 15 residues. CDR1 is LGHNT, CDR2 FRNRAP, per germline.

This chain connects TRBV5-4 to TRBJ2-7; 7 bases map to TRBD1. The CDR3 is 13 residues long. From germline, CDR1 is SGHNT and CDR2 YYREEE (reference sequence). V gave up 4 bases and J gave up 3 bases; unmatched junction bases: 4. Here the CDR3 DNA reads TGTGCCAGCAGCCCGGACAGGCACTACGAGCAGTACTTC. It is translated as CASSPDRHYEQYF.

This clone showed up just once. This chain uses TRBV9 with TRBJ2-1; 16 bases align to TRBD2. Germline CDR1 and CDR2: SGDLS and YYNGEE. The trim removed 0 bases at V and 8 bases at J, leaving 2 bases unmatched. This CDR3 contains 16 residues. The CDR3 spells CASSVVGLAGGYEQFF. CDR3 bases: TGTGCCAGCAGCGTAGTGGGACTAGCGGGGGGGTATGAGCAGTTCTTC.

The CDR3 coding sequence is TGTGCCAGCAGCTTAGTATGGGGACAGGGAACAGATACGCAGTATTTT. This gives the protein CASSLVWGQGTDTQYF. This chain uses TRBV7-2 with TRBJ2-3; 9 bases fit TRBD1. Losses at the gene ends were 1 base for V and 3 bases for J; bases not matched to a gene: 5. Germline assignment: CDR1 SGHTA and CDR2 FQGNSA. This CDR3 region has 16 residues.

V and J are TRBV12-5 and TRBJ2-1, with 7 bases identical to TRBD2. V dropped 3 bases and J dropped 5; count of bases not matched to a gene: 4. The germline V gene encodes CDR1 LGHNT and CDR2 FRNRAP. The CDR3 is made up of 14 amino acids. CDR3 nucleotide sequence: TGTGCTAGTGGTTTTGGGAGGGCCCACAATGAGCAGTTCTTC. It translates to CASGFGRAHNEQFF.

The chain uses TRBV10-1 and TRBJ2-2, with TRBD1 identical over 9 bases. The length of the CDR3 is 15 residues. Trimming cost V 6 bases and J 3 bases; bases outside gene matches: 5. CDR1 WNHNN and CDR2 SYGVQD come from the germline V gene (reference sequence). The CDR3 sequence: CASSSGTGYTGELFF. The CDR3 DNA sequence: TGCGCCAGCAGCTCTGGGACAGGGTACACCGGGGAGCTGTTTTTT.

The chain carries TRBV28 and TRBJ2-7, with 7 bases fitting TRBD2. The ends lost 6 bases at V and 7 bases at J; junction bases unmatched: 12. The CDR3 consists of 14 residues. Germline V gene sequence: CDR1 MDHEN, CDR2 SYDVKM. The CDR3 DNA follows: TGTGCCAGCAGATCCCTCGCGGGAGTGGGGGAGCAGTACTTC. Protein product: CASRSLAGVGEQYF.

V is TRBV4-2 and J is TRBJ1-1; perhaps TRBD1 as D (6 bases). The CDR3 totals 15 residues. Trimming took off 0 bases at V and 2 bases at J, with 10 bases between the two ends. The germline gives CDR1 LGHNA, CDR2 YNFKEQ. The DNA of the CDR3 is TGTGCCAGCAGCCAAGAGACAGGTGGTAACACTGAAGCTTTCTTT. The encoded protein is CASSQETGGNTEAFF.

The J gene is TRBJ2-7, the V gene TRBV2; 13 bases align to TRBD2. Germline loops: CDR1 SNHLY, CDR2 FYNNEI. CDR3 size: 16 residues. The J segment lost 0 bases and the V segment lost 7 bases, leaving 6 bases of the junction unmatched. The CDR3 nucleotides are TGTGCCAGCACGCCCGGACTAGCGGGAGTCTCCTACGAGCAGTACTTC. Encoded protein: CASTPGLAGVSYEQYF. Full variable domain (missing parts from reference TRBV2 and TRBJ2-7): EPEVTQTPSHQVTQMGQEVILRCVPISNHLYFYWYRQILGQKVEFLVSFYNNEISEKSEIFDDQFSVERPDGSNFTLKIRSTKLEDSAMYFCASTPGLAGVSYEQYFGPGTRLTVT.

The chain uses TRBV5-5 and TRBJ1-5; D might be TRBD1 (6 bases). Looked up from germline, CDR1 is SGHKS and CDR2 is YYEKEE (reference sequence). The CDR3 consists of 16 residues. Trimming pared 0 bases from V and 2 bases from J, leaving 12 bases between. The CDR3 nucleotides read TGTGCCAGCAGCTTGGAACAGGGCGTGGGCAATCAGCCCCAGCATTTT. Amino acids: CASSLEQGVGNQPQHF.

The DNA of the CDR3 is TGTGCCAGCAGCCACTCATTTACAGGGGAAAATACAGATACGCAGTATTTT. Encoded protein: CASSHSFTGENTDTQYF. The gene calls are TRBV4-2 and TRBJ2-3; 7 bases are shared with TRBD1. The CDR3 is 17 amino acids. Germline V lookup: CDR1 LGHNA, CDR2 YNFKEQ. V was clipped by 3 bases and J by 3 bases; unmatched bases: 12.

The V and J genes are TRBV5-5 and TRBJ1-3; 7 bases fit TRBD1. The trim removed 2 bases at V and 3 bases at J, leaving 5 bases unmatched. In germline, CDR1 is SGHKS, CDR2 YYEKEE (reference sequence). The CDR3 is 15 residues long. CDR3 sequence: CASSFKGADGNTIYF. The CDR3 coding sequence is TGTGCCAGCAGCTTTAAGGGGGCGGATGGAAACACCATATATTTT.